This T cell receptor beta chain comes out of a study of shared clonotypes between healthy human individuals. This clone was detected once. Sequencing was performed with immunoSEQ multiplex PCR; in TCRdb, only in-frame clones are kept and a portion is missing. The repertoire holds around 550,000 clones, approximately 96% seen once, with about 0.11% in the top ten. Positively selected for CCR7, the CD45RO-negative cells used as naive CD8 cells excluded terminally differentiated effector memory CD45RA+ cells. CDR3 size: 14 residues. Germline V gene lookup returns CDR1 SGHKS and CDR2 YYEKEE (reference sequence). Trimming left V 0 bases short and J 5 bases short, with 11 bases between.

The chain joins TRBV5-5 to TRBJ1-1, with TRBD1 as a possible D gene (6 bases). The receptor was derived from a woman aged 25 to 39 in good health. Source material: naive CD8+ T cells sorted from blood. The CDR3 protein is CASSLAGEGTEAFF. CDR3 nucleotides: TGTGCCAGCAGCTTGGCAGGGGAGGGAACTGAAGCTTTCTTT.